What follows are 21 T cell receptor beta chains derived from one specimen sequenced in a study of OX40 agonist ivuxolimab in advanced cancers. Clones were sequenced by immunoSEQ multiplex PCR, and TCRdb holds only the in-frame ones, with some missing. Altogether tens of thousands of clones are present, about 79% being singletons, with the ten largest covering roughly 15%. Sample: CD4+ or CD8+ T cells sorted from blood, taken in a trial of the OX40 agonist ivuxolimab. The receptors here all came from an adult with an advanced solid tumor such as melanoma, head and neck, liver or kidney cancer.

In its sample, this clone was seen once. The genes are TRBV9 and TRBJ2-3; 12 bases are a match to TRBD2. With V trimmed by 4 bases and J by 5 bases, 11 bases remained unmatched. CDR3 length: 17 residues. Germline CDR1 is SGDLS and CDR2 is YYNGEE. In DNA, the CDR3 is TGTGCCAGCAGCCCCCGCCTAGCGGGGGGGCTGGGAGATACGCAGTATTTT. This encodes CASSPRLAGGLGDTQYF.

This chain connects TRBV7-9 to TRBJ1-6; D gene unclear. CDR3 length: 14 residues. CDR1 is SEHNR and CDR2 is FQNEAQ in the germline V gene (reference sequence). V was shortened by 1 base and J by 6 bases, with 7 bases between the two germline ends. CDR3 sequence reads: CASSLGQSNSPLHF. CDR3 coding DNA: TGTGCCAGCAGCTTAGGCCAGTCTAATTCACCCCTCCACTTT. Full variable domain (remainder filled in from reference TRBV7-9 and TRBJ1-6): DTGVSQNPRHKITKRGQNVTFRCDPISEHNRLYWYRQTLGQGPEFLTYFQNEAQLEKSRLLSDRFSAERPKGSFSTLEIQRTEQGDSAMYLCASSLGQSNSPLHFGNGTRLTVT.

The V call is TRBV19, the J call TRBJ2-5; TRBD1 might be the D (7 bases). The V end lost 4 bases, the J end lost 5 bases, and 20 bases lay between the germline ends. Looked up from germline, CDR1 is LNHDA and CDR2 is SQIVND (reference sequence). The CDR3 has 16 residues. In DNA form, the CDR3 reads TGTGCCAGTAGTAGTAGGCCAGGGGGGTTAGGTGAGACCCAGTACTTC. Its translation is CASSSRPGGLGETQYF.

The rearrangement joins TRBV6-1 to TRBJ2-5, with 7 bases identical to TRBD1. CDR1 and CDR2 (germline): MNHNS, SASEGT. The V segment lost 6 bases and the J segment 2 bases; nucleotides outside the gene matches: 9. The CDR3 has 15 amino acids. The CDR3 DNA is TGTGCCAGCAGCCACGGGGACAGAAATCAAGAGACCCAGTACTTC. Translation gives CASSHGDRNQETQYF.

This clone was seen only a few times. The genes are TRBV9 and TRBJ2-2; 7 nucleotides agree with TRBD1. V lost 0 bases to trimming and J lost 4 bases; unmatched junction nucleotides: 3. Germline CDR1 SGDLS, CDR2 YYNGEE. The CDR3 contains 15 residues. DNA for the CDR3: TGTGCCAGCAGCGTAGGAGACAGGGTCACCGGGGAGCTGTTTTTT. Its translation: CASSVGDRVTGELFF.

The chain joins TRBV6-5 to TRBJ2-3; 11 nucleotides agree with TRBD2. Trimming cost V 8 bases and J 4 bases; bases outside gene matches: 5. Per the germline V gene, CDR1 is MNHEY and CDR2 is SVGAGI. The CDR3 runs to 14 residues. The CDR3 spells CASGSGGASDTQYF. Here the CDR3 DNA reads TGTGCCAGCGGTAGCGGGGGGGCCTCAGATACGCAGTATTTT.

This clone occurred a few times. The genes are TRBV5-6 and TRBJ2-1; 8 nucleotides align to TRBD2. There are 15 residues in the CDR3. Germline V gene lookup returns CDR1 SGHDT and CDR2 YYEEEE. Unmatched junction bases numbered 8, after V lost 3 bases and J lost 6 bases. This CDR3 is CASSSGLARTNEQFF. The CDR3 nucleotides read TGTGCCAGCAGCTCCGGACTAGCCCGGACCAATGAGCAGTTCTTC.

V usage is TRBV5-6 and J usage is TRBJ1-2; D gene unclear. V lost 1 base to trimming and J lost 7 bases, with 17 bases between them. Germline values: CDR1 SGHDT, CDR2 YYEEEE. CDR3 length equals 15 residues. This CDR3 is CASSLWVQALSGYTF. CDR3 bases: TGTGCCAGCAGCTTGTGGGTCCAGGCCCTCAGTGGCTACACCTTC.

The gene calls are TRBV14 and TRBJ1-2; D uncertain. Trimming took 0 bases from V and 5 from J, leaving 13 bases between them. CDR1 is SGHDN and CDR2 is FVKESK in the germline V gene. The CDR3 is made up of 15 amino acids. CDR3 nucleotide sequence: TGTGCCAGCAGCCAAGAGACCGCGAAAGTTTATGGCTACACCTTC. It translates to CASSQETAKVYGYTF.

This chain uses TRBV28 with TRBJ1-2; weak D call: TRBD1 (6 bases). Trimming pared 2 bases from V and 8 bases from J, leaving 12 bases between. CDR3 length: 13 amino acids. The germline V gene encodes CDR1 MDHEN and CDR2 SYDVKM. CDR3 nucleotide sequence: TGTGCCAGCAGTTTACGGGGGGCGCTCGGCTACACCTTC. This encodes CASSLRGALGYTF.

This clone was detected only once. V is TRBV7-9 and J is TRBJ1-2, with no clear D. CDR3 length: 15 amino acids. V shed 6 bases and J shed 1 base, with 15 bases lying between them. Germline V gene sequence: CDR1 SEHNR, CDR2 FQNEAQ (reference sequence). This chain's CDR3 is CASRPLNEDNYGYTF. As DNA, the CDR3 is TGTGCCAGCAGGCCTCTAAATGAAGATAACTATGGCTACACCTTC.

CDR3 sequence: CASSVLAGNEKLFF. In DNA, the CDR3 is TGTGCCAGCAGTGTTCTGGCAGGGAATGAAAAACTGTTTTTT. The V and J genes are TRBV25-1 and TRBJ1-4; perhaps TRBD1 as D (5 bases). Trimming took 4 bases from V and 5 from J, leaving 11 bases between them. CDR3 length: 14 amino acids. CDR1 is MGHDK, CDR2 SYGVNS, per germline. Looking up the rest from reference TRBV25-1 and TRBJ1-4 gives the full variable domain: EADIYQTPRYLVIGTGKKITLECSQTMGHDKMYWYQQDPGMELHLIHYSYGVNSTEKGDLSSESTVSRIRTEHFPLTLESARPSHTSQYLCASSVLAGNEKLFFGSGTQLSVL.

This clone was counted between two and nine times. This chain joins TRBV7-9 and TRBJ1-2; D may be TRBD1 (5 bases). The V gene's germline CDR1 is SEHNR and CDR2 FQNEAQ (reference sequence). This CDR3 is 13 amino acids long. Deletions cut 5 bases from V and 7 bases from J, with 14 bases between. CDR3 sequence: CASSRGEVGGYTF. CDR3 in DNA: TGTGCCAGCAGCCGAGGGGAAGTAGGTGGCTACACCTTC.

The rearrangement uses TRBV7-9 and TRBJ2-7; D may be TRBD2 (5 bases). Per germline, CDR1 SEHNR and CDR2 FQNEAQ (reference sequence). The CDR3 runs to 15 residues. V was pared by 3 bases and J by 0 bases, with 12 bases between. The DNA of the CDR3 is TGTGCCAGCAGCTTGGTGGCTAGCTACTCCTACGAGCAGTACTTC. Protein product: CASSLVASYSYEQYF.

The table lists this clone with a few counts. The chain uses TRBV5-6 and TRBJ1-2, with a possible D match to TRBD1 (5 bases). The V gene's germline CDR1 is SGHDT and CDR2 YYEEEE. CDR3 length equals 14 residues. V shed 2 bases and J shed 0 bases, with 8 bases lying between them. The CDR3 loop reads CASSFAGPNYGYTF. Written as DNA, the CDR3 is TGTGCCAGCAGCTTTGCAGGGCCTAACTATGGCTACACCTTC.

The rearrangement uses TRBV5-1 and TRBJ2-5, with 8 bases identical to TRBD1. Germline V gene lookup returns CDR1 SGHRS and CDR2 YFSETQ. The CDR3 consists of 15 residues. The V segment lost 0 bases and the J segment 5 bases; nucleotides outside the gene matches: 6. The CDR3 reads CASSLAGRGRETQYF. The CDR3 nucleotides are TGCGCCAGCAGCTTGGCAGGCAGGGGGCGTGAGACCCAGTACTTC.

The chain links TRBV30 to TRBJ2-7, with 8 bases aligning to TRBD1. The CDR3 loop spans 15 amino acids. V was pared by 2 bases and J by 5 bases, with 11 bases of the junction left unmatched. Per germline, CDR1 GTSNPN and CDR2 SVGIG (reference sequence). The CDR3 loop is CAWSLTLQGGHEQYF. For the CDR3, the DNA is TGTGCCTGGAGTCTTACTTTACAGGGGGGCCACGAGCAGTACTTC. Supplemented by reference TRBV30 and TRBJ2-7, the full variable domain reads SQTIHQWPATLVQPVGSPLSLECTVEGTSNPNLYWYRQAAGRGLQLLFYSVGIGQISSEVPQNLSASRPQDRQFILSSKKLLLSDSGFYLCAWSLTLQGGHEQYFGPGTRLTVT.

The chain is built from TRBV9 and TRBJ2-6; 10 positions match TRBD1. CDR3 length: 18 residues. The V gene end was trimmed by 4 bases and the J gene end by 0 bases; junction bases not matched to a gene: 7. CDR1 and CDR2 (germline): SGDLS, YYNGEE. CDR3: CASSLPGQGISGANVLTF. CDR3 coding DNA: TGTGCCAGCAGCCTACCGGGACAGGGGATCTCTGGGGCCAACGTCCTGACTTTC.

This clone has just one count. The chain recombines TRBV5-8 with TRBJ1-5; no clear D gene. The CDR3 has 16 amino acids. Per the germline V gene, CDR1 is SGHTS and CDR2 is YDEGEE. V was clipped by 0 bases and J by 0 bases, with 10 bases between them. In DNA form, the CDR3 reads TGTGCCAGCAGCTTGGATTCAGCTTATAGCAATCAGCCCCAGCATTTT. This encodes CASSLDSAYSNQPQHF.

The chain uses TRBV4-1 and TRBJ2-1, with D hard to call. This CDR3 comprises 12 residues. Per the germline V gene, CDR1 is MGHRA and CDR2 is YSYEKL. V shed 1 base and J shed 10 bases, with 8 bases lying between them. The CDR3 region has the DNA TGCGCCAGCAGCCAAGGTAAAAGGGAGCAGTTCTTC. This sequence encodes CASSQGKREQFF.

This rearrangement joins TRBV5-1 to TRBJ2-3; 8 nucleotides agree with TRBD2. CDR1 is SGHRS and CDR2 is YFSETQ in the germline V gene. V shed 4 bases, J shed 9 bases, and the junction held 19 bases outside the gene matches. The CDR3 contains 17 residues. CDR3 nucleotide sequence: TGCGCCAGCAGCGTGGGACCGGGACTAGGGTTGTACAACACGCAGTATTTT. Its protein is CASSVGPGLGLYNTQYF.